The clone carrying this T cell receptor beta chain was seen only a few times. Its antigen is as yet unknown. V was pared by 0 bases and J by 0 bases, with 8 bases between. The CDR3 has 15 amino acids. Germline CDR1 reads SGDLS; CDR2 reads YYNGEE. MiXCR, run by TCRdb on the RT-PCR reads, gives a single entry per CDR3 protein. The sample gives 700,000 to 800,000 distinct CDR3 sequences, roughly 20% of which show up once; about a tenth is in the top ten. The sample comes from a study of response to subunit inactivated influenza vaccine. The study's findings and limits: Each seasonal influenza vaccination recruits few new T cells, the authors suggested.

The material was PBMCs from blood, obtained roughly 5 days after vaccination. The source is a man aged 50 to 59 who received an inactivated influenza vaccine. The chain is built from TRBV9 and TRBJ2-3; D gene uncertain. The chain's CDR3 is CASSVDGVSTDTQYF. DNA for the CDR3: TGTGCCAGCAGCGTAGATGGGGTGAGCACAGATACGCAGTATTTT.